The 20 T cell receptor beta chains below were found in one sample sequenced in a study of blood T cell repertoires in COVID-19. Measured with immunoSEQ multiplex PCR; TCRdb has only the in-frame clones, and not every one. The profile shows 250,000 to 400,000 clones, under 95% of them singletons. The source material was PBMCs or T cells enriched from blood (not recorded which). These receptors came from a man aged 55 to 70 who had recovered from COVID-19.

V gene TRBV4-3 combines with J gene TRBJ1-5; 9 nucleotides match TRBD1. CDR1 LGHNA and CDR2 YSLEER come from the germline V gene. Trimming removed 0 bases from V and 7 bases from J; junction bases left unmatched: 10. This CDR3 has 17 residues. CDR3 sequence (DNA): TGCGCCAGCAGCCAAGATCTGGACAGGGGTTCATCCCAGCCCCAGCATTTT. It yields the protein CASSQDLDRGSSQPQHF.

This sequence joins TRBV4-1 and TRBJ2-3; D is uncertain. CDR3 length: 14 residues. Germline lookup yields CDR1 MGHRA and CDR2 YSYEKL. V lost 3 bases and J 0 bases, leaving 7 bases between the germline ends. CDR3 sequence reads: CASSHRFSTDTQYF. CDR3 sequence (DNA): TGCGCCAGCAGCCACAGGTTTAGCACAGATACGCAGTATTTT.

The V gene is TRBV6-5, the J gene TRBJ1-1, with D uncertain. The CDR3 is 14 amino acids. Trimming shortened V by 4 bases and J by 4 bases, and 13 bases separated the two germline ends. From germline, CDR1 is MNHEY and CDR2 SVGAGI. The CDR3 bases are TGTGCCAGCAGTTTGGGCAGGTTGCCCACTGAAGCTTTCTTT. Amino acids: CASSLGRLPTEAFF.

This clone was seen a few times. The CDR3 loop is CASSLDNGRGAGVQYF. The DNA of the CDR3 is TGCGCCAGCAGCTTGGATAACGGGAGGGGAGCTGGAGTGCAGTACTTC. The chain employs TRBV5-1 and TRBJ2-7, with 8 bases fitting TRBD2. The length of the CDR3 is 16 residues. The germline V gene has CDR1 SGHRS and CDR2 YFSETQ. V lost 0 bases, J lost 9 bases, and 14 bases stayed unmatched.

This clone has just one count. The chain couples TRBV3-1 (or the pseudogene TRBV3-2) to TRBJ2-2; D unresolved. This CDR3 is 14 amino acids long. V was trimmed by 3 bases and J by 1 base, leaving 6 bases between them. CDR1 LGHDT and CDR2 YNNKEL come from the germline V gene (reference sequence). Here the CDR3 DNA reads TGTGCCAGCAGCCAGCTAAAGAACACCGGGGAGCTGTTTTTT. Residues: CASSQLKNTGELFF.

The rearrangement uses TRBV7-9 and TRBJ2-1; D is perhaps TRBD2 (5 bases). Between the trimmed V and J ends, which lost 1 base and 4 bases, there was a span of 14 bases. This CDR3 has 16 amino acids. Germline V gene sequence: CDR1 SEHNR, CDR2 FQNEAQ (reference sequence). The CDR3 is CASSLDSGLQYNEQFF. For the CDR3, the DNA is TGTGCCAGCAGCTTAGATTCTGGACTCCAGTACAATGAGCAGTTCTTC.

This clone has only a few counts. The chain has TRBV30 and TRBJ2-2; D is unclear. Trimming pared 4 bases from V and 0 bases from J, leaving 15 bases between. Germline assignment: CDR1 GTSNPN and CDR2 SVGIG (reference sequence). The CDR3 has 16 residues. In DNA form, the CDR3 reads TGTGCCTGGACTCTCTTTCAGTTCGCGAACACCGGGGAGCTGTTTTTT. It codes for CAWTLFQFANTGELFF.

V and J are TRBV4-2 and TRBJ2-7, with 11 nucleotides matching TRBD2. CDR3 size: 14 residues. Germline CDR1 LGHNA, CDR2 YNFKEQ. V gave up 4 bases and J gave up 3 bases; unmatched junction bases: 2. The CDR3 nucleotides are TGTGCCAGCAGCCGGGGACTAGCGGACTACGAGCAGTACTTC. Protein sequence: CASSRGLADYEQYF.

This chain uses TRBV5-1 with TRBJ2-2; TRBD2 matches at 7 bases. Trimming took 2 bases from V and 4 from J; bases not matched to a gene: 2. Germline V gene lookup returns CDR1 SGHRS and CDR2 YFSETQ. This CDR3 is built from 14 residues. The CDR3, as DNA: TGCGCCAGCAGCTTCGCGGGAGCCACCGGGGAGCTGTTTTTT. It is translated as CASSFAGATGELFF.

The chain is built from TRBV12-5 and TRBJ1-2, with 8 nucleotides matching TRBD1. Trimming took 4 bases from V and 2 from J; bases not matched to a gene: 9. The CDR3 sequence is 16 residues long. The germline gives CDR1 LGHNT, CDR2 FRNRAP. CDR3 residues: CASGWLTGVGNYGYTF. The CDR3, as DNA: TGTGCTAGTGGTTGGCTGACAGGGGTCGGGAACTATGGCTACACCTTC.

The chain combines TRBV28 with TRBJ1-3; D ambiguous. CDR3 length equals 11 residues. Trimming took 6 bases from V and 9 from J, leaving 9 bases between them. The germline CDR1 and CDR2 sequences are MDHEN and SYDVKM. CDR3 protein: CASREEGTIYF. The CDR3 bases are TGTGCCAGCAGGGAGGAAGGCACCATATATTTT.

The chain recombines TRBV6-5 with TRBJ1-2; 7 bases fit TRBD1. The CDR3 length is 16 residues. From germline, CDR1 is MNHEY and CDR2 SVGAGI. J gave up 1 base and V 2 bases, and 7 bases lay outside the gene matches. The CDR3 here is CASSYAIQGFNYGYTF. The CDR3 coding sequence is TGTGCCAGCAGTTACGCTATACAGGGGTTTAACTATGGCTACACCTTC.

The chain is built from TRBV5-4 and TRBJ2-3, with 9 nucleotides matching TRBD2. Unmatched junction bases numbered 13, after V lost 6 bases and J lost 2 bases. Germline V CDR1 and CDR2: SGHNT, YYREEE (reference sequence). The CDR3 is made up of 17 amino acids. The CDR3 sequence: CASKNGSTSGFTDTQYF. The CDR3 DNA reads TGTGCCAGCAAGAACGGCTCGACTAGCGGTTTCACAGATACGCAGTATTTT.

This rearrangement joins TRBV5-1 to TRBJ1-1; 11 bases line up with TRBD1. From germline, CDR1 is SGHRS and CDR2 YFSETQ. V lost 4 bases and J lost 6; bases outside the gene matches: 5. The CDR3 is 14 amino acids. The CDR3 loop reads CASSLRTGGSEAFF. The CDR3 DNA reads TGCGCCAGCAGCCTACGGACAGGGGGCTCTGAAGCTTTCTTT.

This sequence joins TRBV30 and TRBJ1-4; the match to TRBD1 covers 7 bases. The CDR3 consists of 15 residues. Germline-derived CDR1 and CDR2 are GTSNPN and SVGIG (reference sequence). Losses at the gene ends were 0 bases for V and 5 bases for J; bases not matched to a gene: 6. CDR3 sequence: CAWSVLGQENEKLFF. Written as DNA, the CDR3 is TGTGCCTGGAGTGTCTTAGGACAGGAGAATGAAAAACTGTTTTTT.

CDR3 protein: CAISEAQRGSTDTQYF. The CDR3, as DNA: TGTGCCATCAGTGAAGCCCAGCGGGGGAGCACAGATACGCAGTATTTT. The chain couples TRBV10-3 to TRBJ2-3; TRBD2 matches 8 bases. V lost 3 bases, J lost 0 bases, and 5 bases stayed unmatched. The germline gives CDR1 ENHRY, CDR2 SYGVKD. This CDR3 region has 16 residues.

This chain uses TRBV3-1 (or the pseudogene TRBV3-2) with TRBJ2-5, with TRBD2 matching over 10 bases. The length of the CDR3 is 15 residues. Germline V gene sequence: CDR1 LGHDT, CDR2 YNNKEL (reference sequence). The ends lost 2 bases at V and 4 bases at J; junction bases unmatched: 4. The CDR3 region is CASSQKSGGAETQYF. The CDR3 region has the DNA TGTGCCAGCAGCCAAAAAAGCGGGGGGGCAGAGACCCAGTACTTC.

The V call is TRBV7-9, the J call TRBJ1-2; D gene uncertain. Germline values: CDR1 SEHNR, CDR2 FQNEAQ (reference sequence). V dropped 5 bases and J dropped 7 bases, with 14 bases sitting between them. This CDR3 spans 13 amino acids. The DNA for the CDR3 is TGTGCCAGCAGCCCCGAGGTTGGGTTTGGCTACACCTTC. This gives the protein CASSPEVGFGYTF.

The chain carries TRBV3-1 (or the pseudogene TRBV3-2) and TRBJ1-3, with D possibly being TRBD1 (5 bases). Per germline, CDR1 LGHDT and CDR2 YNNKEL (reference sequence). The CDR3 is 16 residues long. Between the trimmed V and J ends, which lost 1 base and 4 bases, there was a span of 14 bases. For the CDR3, the DNA is TGTGCCAGCAGCCAAGTGGGGGGTGTAACGGGAAACACCATATATTTT. It encodes CASSQVGGVTGNTIYF.

The CDR3 here is CAWVKRTGNNSPLHF. Here the CDR3 DNA reads TGTGCCTGGGTTAAGAGGACAGGGAATAATTCACCCCTCCACTTT. This sequence joins TRBV30 and TRBJ1-6; 8 bases agree with TRBD1. Trimming at V came to 5 bases and at J to 5 bases, leaving 8 bases not matched to a gene. The CDR3 contains 15 residues. Germline CDR1 and CDR2: GTSNPN and SVGIG (reference sequence). Full variable domain (rest looked up from reference TRBV30 and TRBJ1-6): SQTIHQWPATLVQPVGSPLSLECTVEGTSNPNLYWYRQAAGRGLQLLFYSVGIGQISSEVPQNLSASRPQDRQFILSSKKLLLSDSGFYLCAWVKRTGNNSPLHFGNGTRLTVT.